This record covers a single T cell receptor (beta chain). No antigen is known for it. Germline values: CDR1 MDHEN, CDR2 SYDVKM. The CDR3 is 17 residues long. The germline V and J ends were trimmed by 6 bases and 0 bases, with 21 bases remaining between them. This specimen comes from a study of T cells after yellow fever vaccination. Study-wide background: In the case of low-cell-number fractions, SMART-Seq v4 Ultra Low Input was used for preparation. Findings of the study overall: Among primary-vaccination clones, most reappeared after the booster, at 95% to 96% for CD4 and under 90% for CD8.

In making TCR cDNA, 5'RACE template switching added a universal primer site and UMIs to it. TCRdb redid the calling of the 5' RACE reads with MiXCR, one entry per CDR3 protein. The top ten hold about 15% of the sample, which has 500,000 to 650,000 distinct CDR3 sequences, roughly an eighth seen once. Sequencing was performed on PBMCs, taken on the day of the yellow fever booster vaccination. This sequence joins TRBV28 and TRBJ2-7; either TRBD1 or TRBD2 may supply D (5 bases each). The clonotype comes from a man aged 25-45 years who received the YFV17D yellow fever vaccine. CDR3 residues: CASSPPPWDLPSYEQYF. The CDR3 DNA sequence: TGTGCCAGCAGCCCCCCCCCCTGGGACCTCCCCTCCTACGAGCAGTACTTC.